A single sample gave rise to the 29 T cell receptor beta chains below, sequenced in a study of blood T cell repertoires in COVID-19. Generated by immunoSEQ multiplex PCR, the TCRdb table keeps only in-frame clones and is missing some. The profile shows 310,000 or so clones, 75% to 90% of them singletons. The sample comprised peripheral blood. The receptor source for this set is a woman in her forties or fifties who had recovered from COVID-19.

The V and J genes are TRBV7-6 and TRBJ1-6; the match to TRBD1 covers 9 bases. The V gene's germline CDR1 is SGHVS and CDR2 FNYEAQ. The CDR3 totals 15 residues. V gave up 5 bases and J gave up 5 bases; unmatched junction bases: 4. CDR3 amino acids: CASSPGQGDNSPLHF. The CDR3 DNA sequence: TGTGCCAGCAGCCCGGGACAGGGCGATAATTCACCCCTCCACTTT.

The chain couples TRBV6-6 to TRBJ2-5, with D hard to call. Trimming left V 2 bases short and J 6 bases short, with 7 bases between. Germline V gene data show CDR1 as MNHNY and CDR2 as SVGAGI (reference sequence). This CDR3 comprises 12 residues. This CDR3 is CASSYELQTQYF. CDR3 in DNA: TGTGCCAGCAGTTACGAGCTTCAGACCCAGTACTTC.

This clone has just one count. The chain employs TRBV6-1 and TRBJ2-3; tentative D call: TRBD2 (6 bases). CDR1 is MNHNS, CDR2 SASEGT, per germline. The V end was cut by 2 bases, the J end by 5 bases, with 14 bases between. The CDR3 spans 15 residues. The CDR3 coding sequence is TGTGCCAGCAGTGAAACGAGACGGGGGAGAGATACGCAGTATTTT. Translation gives CASSETRRGRDTQYF.

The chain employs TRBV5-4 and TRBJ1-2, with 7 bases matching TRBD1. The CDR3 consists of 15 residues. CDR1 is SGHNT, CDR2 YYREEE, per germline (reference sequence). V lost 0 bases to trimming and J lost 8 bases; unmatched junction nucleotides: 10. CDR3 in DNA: TGTGCCAGCAGCTTGGAGGGCAGGGGGTTAAGCGGCTACACCTTC. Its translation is CASSLEGRGLSGYTF.

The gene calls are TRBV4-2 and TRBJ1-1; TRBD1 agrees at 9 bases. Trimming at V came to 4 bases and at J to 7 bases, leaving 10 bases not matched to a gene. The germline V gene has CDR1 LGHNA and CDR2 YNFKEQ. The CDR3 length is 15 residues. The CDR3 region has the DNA TGTGCCAGCAGCCGCAACGGACAGGGGAAGGGTGAAGCTTTCTTT. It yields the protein CASSRNGQGKGEAFF.

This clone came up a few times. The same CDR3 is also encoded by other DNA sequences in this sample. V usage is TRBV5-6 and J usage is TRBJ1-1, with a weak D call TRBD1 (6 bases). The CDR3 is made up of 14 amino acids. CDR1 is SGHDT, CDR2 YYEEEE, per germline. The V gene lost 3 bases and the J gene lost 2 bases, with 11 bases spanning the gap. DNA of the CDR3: TGTGCCAGCAGCTCCGGACAGAGAAACACTGAAGCTTTCTTT. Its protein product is CASSSGQRNTEAFF.

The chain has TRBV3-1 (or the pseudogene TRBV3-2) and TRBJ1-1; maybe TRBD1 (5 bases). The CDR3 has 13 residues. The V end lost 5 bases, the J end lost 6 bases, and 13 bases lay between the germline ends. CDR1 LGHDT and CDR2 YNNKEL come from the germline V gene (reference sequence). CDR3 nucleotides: TGTGCCAGCAGCATCAACGGGGGGGCTGAAGCTTTCTTT. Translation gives CASSINGGAEAFF.

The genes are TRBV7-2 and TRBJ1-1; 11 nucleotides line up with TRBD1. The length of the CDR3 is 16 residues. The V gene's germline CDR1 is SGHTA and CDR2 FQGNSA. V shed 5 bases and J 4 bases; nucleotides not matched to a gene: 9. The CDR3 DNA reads TGTGCCAGCAGCCACGGACAGGGGGCGAGGGGCACTGAAGCTTTCTTT. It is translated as CASSHGQGARGTEAFF.

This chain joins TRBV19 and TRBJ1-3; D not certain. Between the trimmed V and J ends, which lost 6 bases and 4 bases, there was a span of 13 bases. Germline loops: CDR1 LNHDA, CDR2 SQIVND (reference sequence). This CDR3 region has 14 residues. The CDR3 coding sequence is TGTGCCAGTAGGAACAAAAAGTTGGGAAACACCATATATTTT. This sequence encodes CASRNKKLGNTIYF.

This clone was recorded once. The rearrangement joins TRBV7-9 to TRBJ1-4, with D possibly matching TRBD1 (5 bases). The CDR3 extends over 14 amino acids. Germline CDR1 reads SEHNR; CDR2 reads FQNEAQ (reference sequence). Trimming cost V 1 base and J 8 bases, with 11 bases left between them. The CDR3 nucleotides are TGTGCCAGCAGCTTAGGGCAGGGAAGCGAAAAACTGTTTTTT. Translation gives CASSLGQGSEKLFF.

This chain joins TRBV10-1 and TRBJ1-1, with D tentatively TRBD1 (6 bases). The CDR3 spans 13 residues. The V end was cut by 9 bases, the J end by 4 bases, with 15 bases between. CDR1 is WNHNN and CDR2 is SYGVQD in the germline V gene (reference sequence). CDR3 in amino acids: CARTDRFTTEAFF. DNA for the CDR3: TGCGCCAGGACAGACAGGTTTACCACTGAAGCTTTCTTT.

The CDR3: CASSLSPVVYGYTF. The CDR3 nucleotides read TGTGCCAGCAGTTTATCACCGGTCGTTTATGGCTACACCTTC. The chain couples TRBV27 to TRBJ1-2; no firm D call. Germline CDR1 reads MNHEY; CDR2 reads SMNVEV (reference sequence). The CDR3 has 14 residues. Trimming pared 0 bases from V and 5 bases from J, leaving 10 bases between.

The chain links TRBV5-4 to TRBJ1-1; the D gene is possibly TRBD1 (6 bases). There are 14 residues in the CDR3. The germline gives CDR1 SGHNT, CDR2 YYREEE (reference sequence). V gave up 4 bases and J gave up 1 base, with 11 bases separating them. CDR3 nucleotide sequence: TGTGCCAGCAGCGGGGGCCAAAGGAACACTGAAGCTTTCTTT. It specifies CASSGGQRNTEAFF. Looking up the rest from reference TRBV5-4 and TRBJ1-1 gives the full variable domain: ETGVTQSPTHLIKTRGQQVTLRCSSQSGHNTVSWYQQALGQGPQFIFQYYREEENGRGNFPPRFSGLQFPNYSSELNVNALELDDSALYLCASSGGQRNTEAFFGQGTRLTVV.

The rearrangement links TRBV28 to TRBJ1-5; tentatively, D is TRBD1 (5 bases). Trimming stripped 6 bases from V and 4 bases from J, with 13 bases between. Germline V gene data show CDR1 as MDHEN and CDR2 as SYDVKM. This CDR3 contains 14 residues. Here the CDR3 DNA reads TGTGCCAGCAGGCCCTCAGGGTCAAATCAGCCCCAGCATTTT. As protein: CASRPSGSNQPQHF.

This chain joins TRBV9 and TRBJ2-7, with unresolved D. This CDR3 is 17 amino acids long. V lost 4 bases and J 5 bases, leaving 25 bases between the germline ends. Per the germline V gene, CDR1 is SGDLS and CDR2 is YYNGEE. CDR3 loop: CASSPRGDRVSLHEQYF. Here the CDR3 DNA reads TGTGCCAGCAGCCCCCGTGGAGATCGAGTATCCTTGCACGAGCAGTACTTC.

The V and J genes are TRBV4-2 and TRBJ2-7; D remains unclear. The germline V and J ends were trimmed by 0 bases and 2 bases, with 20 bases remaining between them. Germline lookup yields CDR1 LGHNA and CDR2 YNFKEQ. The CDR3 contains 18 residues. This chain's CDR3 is CASSQDSTANTPTYEQYF. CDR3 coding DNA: TGTGCCAGCAGCCAAGATTCCACAGCTAACACCCCAACCTACGAGCAGTACTTC.

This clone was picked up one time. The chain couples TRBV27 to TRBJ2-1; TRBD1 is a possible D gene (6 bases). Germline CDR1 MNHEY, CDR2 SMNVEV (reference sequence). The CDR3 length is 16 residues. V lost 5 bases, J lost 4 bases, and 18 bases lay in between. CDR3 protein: CASSVSPTGPYNEQFF. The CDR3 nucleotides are TGTGCCAGCAGTGTTTCCCCGACAGGTCCTTACAATGAGCAGTTCTTC.

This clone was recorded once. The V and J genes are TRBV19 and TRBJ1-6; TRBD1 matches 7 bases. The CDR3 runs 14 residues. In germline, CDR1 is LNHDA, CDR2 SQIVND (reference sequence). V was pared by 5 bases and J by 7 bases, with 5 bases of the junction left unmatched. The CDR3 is CASSEGTANSPLHF. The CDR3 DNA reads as TGTGCCAGTAGTGAGGGGACAGCAAATTCACCCCTCCACTTT. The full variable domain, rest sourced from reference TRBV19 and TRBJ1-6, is DGGITQSPKYLFRKEGQNVTLSCEQNLNHDAMYWYRQDPGQGLRLIYYSQIVNDFQKGDIAEGYSVSREKKESFPLTVTSAQKNPTAFYLCASSEGTANSPLHFGNGTRLTVT.

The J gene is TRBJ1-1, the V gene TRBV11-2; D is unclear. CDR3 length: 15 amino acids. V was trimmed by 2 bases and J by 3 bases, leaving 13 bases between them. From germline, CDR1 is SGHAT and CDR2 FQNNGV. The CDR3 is CASSLNPSVDTEAFF. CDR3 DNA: TGTGCCAGCAGCTTAAACCCCTCGGTGGACACTGAAGCTTTCTTT.

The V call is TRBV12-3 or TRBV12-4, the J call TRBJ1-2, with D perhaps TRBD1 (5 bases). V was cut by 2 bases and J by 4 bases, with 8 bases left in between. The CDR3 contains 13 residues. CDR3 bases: TGTGCCAGCAGTTTAACAGGCACCTATGGCTACACCTTC. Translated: CASSLTGTYGYTF.

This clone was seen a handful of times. For the CDR3, the DNA is TGTGCCAGCTCGCGAGCCGGGACATCTAATGAAAAACTGTTTTTT. Translating gives CASSRAGTSNEKLFF. The J gene is TRBJ1-4, the V gene TRBV18; a possible D gene is TRBD1 (6 bases). V gave up 6 bases and J gave up 3 bases, with 14 bases separating them. There are 15 residues in the CDR3. Germline values: CDR1 KGHSH, CDR2 LQKENI.

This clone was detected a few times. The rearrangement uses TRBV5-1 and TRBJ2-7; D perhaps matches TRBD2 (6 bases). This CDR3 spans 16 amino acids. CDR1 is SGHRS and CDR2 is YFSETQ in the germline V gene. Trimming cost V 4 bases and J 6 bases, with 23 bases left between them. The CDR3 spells CASSPDRNRRAGEQYF. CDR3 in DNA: TGCGCCAGCAGCCCGGACCGTAATAGGAGGGCCGGCGAGCAGTACTTC.

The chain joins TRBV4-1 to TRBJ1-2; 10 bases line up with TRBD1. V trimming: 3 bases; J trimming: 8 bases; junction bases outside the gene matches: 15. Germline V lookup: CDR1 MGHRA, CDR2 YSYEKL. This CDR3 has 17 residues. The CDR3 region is CASSHRGKRQGARGYTF. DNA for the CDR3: TGCGCCAGCAGCCACCGAGGAAAGAGACAGGGGGCGCGCGGCTACACCTTC.

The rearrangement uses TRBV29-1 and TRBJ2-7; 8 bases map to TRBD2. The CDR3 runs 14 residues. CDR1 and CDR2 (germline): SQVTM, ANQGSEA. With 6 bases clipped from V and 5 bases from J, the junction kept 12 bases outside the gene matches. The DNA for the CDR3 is TGCAGCGTGGGACTAGGAATCCCTACCCACGAGCAGTACTTC. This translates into CSVGLGIPTHEQYF.

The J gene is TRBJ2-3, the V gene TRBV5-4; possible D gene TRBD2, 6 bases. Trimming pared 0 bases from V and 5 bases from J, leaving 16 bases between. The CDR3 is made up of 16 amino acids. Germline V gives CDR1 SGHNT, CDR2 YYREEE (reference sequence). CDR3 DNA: TGTGCCAGCAGCTTGGCACCGGGACCCGGGGGAGATACGCAGTATTTT. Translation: CASSLAPGPGGDTQYF.

CDR3 protein: CASSQDTGWGNQPQHF. CDR3 in DNA: TGCGCCAGCAGCCAGGACACAGGGTGGGGTAATCAGCCCCAGCATTTT. This chain connects TRBV4-3 to TRBJ1-5; weak D call: TRBD1 (6 bases). The CDR3 spans 16 residues. V was pared by 3 bases and J by 4 bases, with 16 bases between. Germline loops: CDR1 LGHNA, CDR2 YSLEER.

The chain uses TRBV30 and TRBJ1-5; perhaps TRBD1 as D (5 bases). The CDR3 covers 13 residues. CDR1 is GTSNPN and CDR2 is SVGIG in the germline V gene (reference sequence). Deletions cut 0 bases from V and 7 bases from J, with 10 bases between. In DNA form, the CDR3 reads TGTGCCTGGAGTGTACAGGAACGACAGCCCCAGCATTTT. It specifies CAWSVQERQPQHF.

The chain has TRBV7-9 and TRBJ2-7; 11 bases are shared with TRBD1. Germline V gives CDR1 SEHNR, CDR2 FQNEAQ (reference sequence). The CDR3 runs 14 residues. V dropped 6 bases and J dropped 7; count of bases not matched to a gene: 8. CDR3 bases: TGTGCCAGCAGTACCCGAGGGGACAGGGGGGAGCAGTACTTC. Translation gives CASSTRGDRGEQYF.

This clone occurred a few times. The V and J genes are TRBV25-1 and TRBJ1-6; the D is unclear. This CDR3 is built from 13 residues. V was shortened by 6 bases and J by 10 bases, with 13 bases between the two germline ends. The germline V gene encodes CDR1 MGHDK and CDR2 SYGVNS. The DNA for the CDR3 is TGTGCCAGCAGAGCGACCCCTGGGTCACCCCTCCACTTT. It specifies CASRATPGSPLHF.